This T cell receptor beta chain was sequenced during a study of regulatory T cells in long-lasting Graves disease. Overall study results and limits: Thyroid tissue went unstudied; only peripheral blood was examined.

Arm-PCR of CDR3 regions and iRepertoire HTBI primers were used to build TCR beta libraries. Authors' data handling: Identified segments across samples numbered just over 60 TRBV and around 13 TRBJ. Using its own MiXCR run on the multiplex PCR reads, TCRdb lists one record per CDR3 protein. The V and J calls, along with clone size, are taken from TCRdb and not from the paper's own processing. This sample has 400,000 to 500,000 distinct CDR3 sequences, with about 15% found just once. The time point is: newly diagnosed GD, antithyroid drugs for less than 3 months. After RNA was extracted from PBMCs, the TCR library was made from it. This clonotype was counted between two and nine times. What it recognizes is unknown. The sample was also reused in another study, on T cells in Graves' hyperthyroidism and ophthalmopathy. That paper adds: Researchers found most expanded thyroid clonotypes above 0.001 in blood as well.

The sequences come from peripheral blood mononuclear cells (PBMCs), collected at new diagnosis, from a patient treated with antithyroid drugs. The sequence came from a woman between 18 and 30 years old with Graves disease.

The CDR3 reads CASSPAGRRNEKLFF. CDR3 DNA sequence: TGTGCCAGCTCACCAGCGGGACGGAGAAATGAAAAACTGTTTTTT. The genes are TRBV18 and TRBJ1-4; maybe TRBD1 (5 bases). Trimming removed 2 bases at V and 5 bases at J, with 12 bases between. This CDR3 has 15 residues. From germline, CDR1 is KGHSH and CDR2 LQKENI.